Described below is a single T cell receptor (beta chain) sequence and its context. Trimming removed 3 bases from V and 5 bases from J, with 7 bases in between. Germline lookup yields CDR1 SGDLS and CDR2 YYNGEE. There are 12 residues in the CDR3. This sample is part of a study of control samples from healthy donors and cancer patients. Only in-frame clones appear in the TCRdb table, and some are missing; sequencing was by immunoSEQ multiplex PCR. The sample records about 160,000 clones, roughly 95% being singletons. Material: blood. The V call is TRBV9, the J call TRBJ2-3; no reliable D call. The clonotype was recovered from a woman younger than 45 in good health. The DNA of the CDR3 is TGTGCCAGCAGCGCGCTCGGAGATACGCAGTATTTT. Protein: CASSALGDTQYF.